These T cell receptor beta chains were read from a single sample in a study of blood T cell repertoires in COVID-19. The protocol was immunoSEQ multiplex PCR, while the TCRdb copy is restricted to in-frame clones and leaves out a portion. Of approximately 240,000 clones in the sample, around 82% were seen once. The sample comprised peripheral blood. These receptors all stem from a woman in her twenties or thirties who had recovered from COVID-19. Each CDR3 is given with its conserved first and last residue. Fields, in order: V gene, clone size, D gene, J gene, CDR3 DNA, CDR3 protein. The D gene is left open where the match is weak. Size values are once, few and many counts, or a class for expanded clones, and some rows have none.

TRBV7-2	once	.	TRBJ1-3	TGTGCCAGCAGCTTGACAGGTCTCTCTGGAAACACCATATATTTT	CASSLTGLSGNTIYF
TRBV7-9	.	.	TRBJ1-2	TGTGCCAGCAGCTTAAAACAGGGAGCTAACTATGGCTACACCTTC	CASSLKQGANYGYTF
TRBV9	.	TRBD2	TRBJ2-1	TGTGCCAGCAGCGGTAGACTAGCGGCTTCCTACAATGAGCAGTTCTTC	CASSGRLAASYNEQFF
TRBV7-2	once	.	TRBJ2-5	TGTGCCAGCAGCTTAGCCCGCGAAGAGACCCAGTACTTC	CASSLAREETQYF
TRBV5-4	.	TRBD2	TRBJ2-2	TGTGCCAGCAGCTCGAGGGGTCGGCTAGCGGACTTCACCGGGGAGCTGTTTTTT	CASSSRGRLADFTGELFF
TRBV5-6	once	TRBD1	TRBJ1-5	TGTGCCAGCAGCGGTTCAGGACAGGGAACTTATAGCAATCAGCCCCAGCATTTT	CASSGSGQGTYSNQPQHF
TRBV5-1	.	.	TRBJ1-1	TGCGCCAGCAGCTTGGGGGGGAGGACTGAAGCTTTCTTT	CASSLGGRTEAFF
TRBV9	.	.	TRBJ1-1	TGTGCCAGCAGCGTAGGCGACAGGATGAACACTGAAGCTTTCTTT	CASSVGDRMNTEAFF
TRBV19	few	TRBD1	TRBJ1-2	TGTGCCAGTATGTCCGGGGACAGGGGATATGGCTACACCTTC	CASMSGDRGYGYTF
TRBV27	.	.	TRBJ2-3	TGTGCCAGCAGTCCCCCGGGACAACTCACAGATACGCAGTATTTT	CASSPPGQLTDTQYF
TRBV5-1	.	.	TRBJ2-1	TGCGCCAGCAGCTTGGGACTAGCTTATAGGGGGAACTACAATGAGCAGTTCTTC	CASSLGLAYRGNYNEQFF
TRBV24-1	.	TRBD2	TRBJ2-5	TGTGCCACCAGTGATTTCAGGGCTTCGGGACTAGCAGGTCAAGAGACCCAGTACTTC	CATSDFRASGLAGQETQYF
TRBV5-1	.	TRBD2	TRBJ2-3	TGCGCCAGCAGCTTCCCCATCCTAGCGGGAGGGCCCTCGAGGACAGATACGCAGTATTTT	CASSFPILAGGPSRTDTQYF
TRBV6-1	.	.	TRBJ1-2	TGTGCCAGCAGTGAAGCGGTCGCAGGGGCGATTTATGGCTACACCTTC	CASSEAVAGAIYGYTF
TRBV30	.	.	TRBJ2-3	TGTGCCTGGAGTGTACTTAGTACAGATACGCAGTATTTT	CAWSVLSTDTQYF
TRBV2	.	.	TRBJ2-7	TGTGCCAGGAGCCTAGCTCCCCTGGGAGAGCAGTACTTC	CARSLAPLGEQYF
TRBV14	.	TRBD2	TRBJ2-2	TGTGCCAGCAGCCCTAGCGGAACGAACACCGGGGAGCTGTTTTTT	CASSPSGTNTGELFF
TRBV7-3	few	.	TRBJ1-2	TGTGCCAGCAGCTTAATTAATAACTATGGCTACACCTTC	CASSLINNYGYTF
TRBV10-3	.	.	TRBJ1-3	TGTGCCATCAGTGAGTCAGCAATCTCTGGAAACACCATATATTTT	CAISESAISGNTIYF
TRBV12-3/TRBV12-4	.	.	TRBJ2-5	TGTGCCAGCAGTTCCGGGAGACGAGAGACCCAGTACTTC	CASSSGRRETQYF
TRBV19	.	TRBD1	TRBJ2-1	TGTGCCAGCCAGAGACAGGGTGGGGTCAATGAGCAGTTCTTC	CASQRQGGVNEQFF
TRBV2	.	.	TRBJ2-7	TGTGCCAGCACCCGCCCATCACTCAACTACGAGCAGTACTTC	CASTRPSLNYEQYF
TRBV2	.	.	TRBJ1-5	TGTGCCAGCAGTGACTGGGGCGGTAATCAGCCCCAGCATTTT	CASSDWGGNQPQHF
TRBV5-1	.	.	TRBJ2-7	TGCGCCAGCAGCTTCGGGGGGCCCCTTTCGGCACCCCTCTACGAGCAGTACTTC	CASSFGGPLSAPLYEQYF
TRBV28	.	TRBD2	TRBJ2-7	TGTGCCAGCAGCCGGCTAACTAGCGGGGTCTACGAGCAGTACTTC	CASSRLTSGVYEQYF
TRBV21-1	.	.	TRBJ1-3	TGTGCCAGCAGAGCAAAGTCCCCCCGACAGGGGACCATTCTCTCTGGAAACACCATATATTTT	CASRAKSPRQGTILSGNTIYF
TRBV10-1	few	.	TRBJ1-5	TGCGCCAGCAGATCCACAGATCAGCCCCAGCATTTT	CASRSTDQPQHF
TRBV7-9	.	.	TRBJ2-1	TGTGCCAGCAGCCCCCCGGGTTTTGATGAGCAGTTCTTC	CASSPPGFDEQFF
TRBV4-1	.	.	TRBJ2-2	TGCGCCAGCAGCGAAGCTGTGGGGGGCACCGGGGAGCTGTTTTTT	CASSEAVGGTGELFF
TRBV4-1	once	TRBD1	TRBJ1-4	TGCGCCAGCAGCCAAGAGGGACAGGGAGGTAATGAAAAACTGTTTTTT	CASSQEGQGGNEKLFF
TRBV12-2	.	.	TRBJ2-1	TGTGCAAGTCGCTTAGGTTCGACCGGGACTAGGTCCTACAATGAGCAGTTCTTC	CASRLGSTGTRSYNEQFF
TRBV19	.	TRBD1	TRBJ2-2	TGTGCCAGTACCTCACCCCCGGGACAGGGAGGCACCGGGGAGCTGTTTTTT	CASTSPPGQGGTGELFF
TRBV4-1	.	TRBD2	TRBJ2-5	TGCGCCAGCAGCTCTCTCGGAGCTCGGACTAGCGGGACTGCTCAAGAGACCCAGTACTTC	CASSSLGARTSGTAQETQYF
TRBV9	.	.	TRBJ2-3	TGTGCCAGCAGCGTCAGGGGTGGAACAGATACGCAGTATTTT	CASSVRGGTDTQYF
TRBV10-3	.	.	TRBJ1-4	TGTGCCATCAGTGACGTAGGGGCAGGCGAAAAACTGTTTTTT	CAISDVGAGEKLFF
TRBV7-9	once	.	TRBJ1-2	TGTGCCAGCAGCTTAGGGGCAGGGGCCCTAAACTATGGCTACACCTTC	CASSLGAGALNYGYTF
TRBV2	.	TRBD1	TRBJ1-2	TGTGCCAGCATTGGGACAGGGATACACTATGGCTACACCTTC	CASIGTGIHYGYTF
TRBV13	few	TRBD1	TRBJ2-7	TGTGCCAGCAGCTTTCCGGGACAGGGAATTGGCGAGCAGTACTTC	CASSFPGQGIGEQYF
TRBV5-1	.	.	TRBJ2-1	TGCGCCAGCAGCTTAGGACAAACGCCCGCGAATGAGCAGTTCTTC	CASSLGQTPANEQFF
TRBV27	.	.	TRBJ2-7	TGTGCCAGCTCCATTGGGCTGACCTACGAGCAGTACTTC	CASSIGLTYEQYF
TRBV30	.	.	TRBJ1-6	TGTGCCTGGAGTGTCTCGTTCGGGGCAGGGGATTCACCCCTCCACTTT	CAWSVSFGAGDSPLHF
TRBV27	.	TRBD1	TRBJ2-7	TGTGCCAGCAGTTATACTCGGGACAGCGCCTCCGAGTACTTC	CASSYTRDSASEYF
TRBV28	.	.	TRBJ1-6	TGTGCCAGCAGTTTATGGTCGAAGGGACAATATAATTCACCCCTCCACTTT	CASSLWSKGQYNSPLHF
TRBV27	.	.	TRBJ1-4	TGTGCCAGCGGGGCCATGGGGATAGGGGAAAAACTGTTTTTT	CASGAMGIGEKLFF
TRBV7-9	.	TRBD2	TRBJ2-1	TGTGCCAGCAGCTTAGTGCGCGGGAGAGGATCCTACAATGAGCAGTTCTTC	CASSLVRGRGSYNEQFF
TRBV3-1/TRBV3-2	few	TRBD2	TRBJ2-7	TGTGCCAGCAGCCAGACTAGCGACAACGAGCAGTACTTC	CASSQTSDNEQYF
TRBV5-5	few	.	TRBJ2-4	TGTGCCAGCAGCGAAGAACAGGGATGGGCCAAAAACATTCAGTACTTC	CASSEEQGWAKNIQYF
TRBV11-1	.	TRBD2	TRBJ2-7	TGTGCCAGCAGCTTAGCTAGCGGGAGGTCCTACGAGCAGTACTTC	CASSLASGRSYEQYF
TRBV11-2	.	.	TRBJ2-2	TGTGCCAGCAGCTTAGGTGTCCTATTGAACACCGGGGAGCTGTTTTTT	CASSLGVLLNTGELFF
TRBV9	.	.	TRBJ2-7	TGTGCCAGCAGCGCCGTCGGACAGACAACCCAATACGAGCAGTACTTC	CASSAVGQTTQYEQYF
TRBV28	.	.	TRBJ2-7	TGTGCCAGCAGTCTGCCGGGACAGGGGCCTAGCGGGACTCACTACGAGCAGTACTTC	CASSLPGQGPSGTHYEQYF
TRBV2	.	.	TRBJ2-5	TGTGCCAGCCCCAGGGGCCCCTTTAGAGGAGAGACCCAGTACTTC	CASPRGPFRGETQYF
TRBV30	.	.	TRBJ2-2	TGTGCCTGGAGTGTCCAAACAGGCGAAGGGGCCGGGGAGCTGTTTTTT	CAWSVQTGEGAGELFF